This T cell receptor beta chain was identified in a study of breast tumors, draining lymph nodes, adjacent tissues. Findings and caveats of the study: Tumor repertoires ranked between lymph nodes and nontumor tissue in diversity, with V and J gene preferences.

Samples came from axillary lymph nodes draining the breast cancer. Germline V CDR1 and CDR2: DFQATT, SNEGSKA (reference sequence). The CDR3 runs 14 residues. The V gene lost 0 bases and the J gene lost 4 bases, with 11 bases spanning the gap. As regards this clonotype: What it recognizes is unknown. This may arise from a read error, as a much more abundant clone is one base away.

TCRdb re-called the multiplex PCR reads through MiXCR, storing one row per CDR3 protein. The table records roughly 120,000 distinct CDR3 sequences, about 20% of them present only once. The chain uses TRBV20-1 and TRBJ2-3; unclear D gene. The sample comprised axillary lymph node tissue. This clonotype was obtained from a female donor with breast cancer. Some clones in this sample may be carry-over from other donors' samples. The CDR3 nucleotides are TGCAGTGCTAGAGATCTCAGGAGCGCAGATACGCAGTATTTT. It specifies CSARDLRSADTQYF.